These T cell receptor beta chains were read from a single sample in a study of a mutant IDH1 vaccine in newly diagnosed glioma. These receptors have no identified antigens. TCRdb's table, derived via immunoSEQ multiplex PCR, lists solely in-frame clones and lacks some. The sample consists of 60,000 to 65,000 clones, 75% to 85% of them appearing once. This material consisted of PBMCs, taken from a glioma patient whose treatment included an IDH1 peptide vaccine. The receptors derive from a man aged 35 to 55 with glioma. Both conserved end residues are part of each CDR3. D genes are given only for firm matches. Not all rows give a size; the values are once, few, many and, for expanded clones, a class.

D gene	V gene	clone size	J gene	CDR3 DNA	CDR3 protein
.	TRBV28	.	TRBJ2-5	TGTGCCAGCAGTTGGATGGGGAGGAGGGAGACCCAGTACTTC	CASSWMGRRETQYF
TRBD2	TRBV28	.	TRBJ2-7	TGTGCCAGCAGTTTCGAACTAGCGGGAAACCACGAGCAGTACTTC	CASSFELAGNHEQYF
TRBD2	TRBV7-2	.	TRBJ2-5	TGTGCCAGCAGGGGAGGGTTCCAAGAGACCCAGTACTTC	CASRGGFQETQYF
TRBD1	TRBV10-3	.	TRBJ1-1	TGTGCCATCAGTGACCCGGGGACAGGGTACACTGAAGCTTTCTTT	CAISDPGTGYTEAFF
TRBD1	TRBV20-1	.	TRBJ1-4	TGCAGTGCTAACCAGGGGGCAAGCTACCTTTTT	CSANQGASYLF
.	TRBV5-5	.	TRBJ2-6	TGTGCCAGCAGCTTGAGGCCATCTCGGTTATCCAACGTCCTGACTTTC	CASSLRPSRLSNVLTF
.	TRBV10-3	.	TRBJ1-3	TGTGCCATCAGTGAGCCCGGGGGCCCTGGAAACACCATATATTTT	CAISEPGGPGNTIYF
.	TRBV19	.	TRBJ1-6	TGTGCCAGTAGTATTCAGCCACCGGAGGCTTCACCCCTCCACTTT	CASSIQPPEASPLHF
.	TRBV19	.	TRBJ2-1	TGTGCCAGTAGAAGCGACAGGAGCTCCTACAATGAGCAGTTCTTC	CASRSDRSSYNEQFF
TRBD1	TRBV19	.	TRBJ2-3	TGTGCCAGTAGTATAGGGACAGGGTACAATACGCAGTATTTT	CASSIGTGYNTQYF
TRBD2	TRBV6-5	few	TRBJ2-1	TGTGCCAGCAGTTACACTAGCGGGAGCTATGAGCAGTTCTTC	CASSYTSGSYEQFF
.	TRBV9	.	TRBJ2-1	TGTGCCAGCAGCGATGGGCGCCGGGAGCCGACGAATGAGCAGTTCTTC	CASSDGRREPTNEQFF
.	TRBV19	.	TRBJ1-2	TGTGCCAGTAGTTACGGCAATAACTATGGCTACACCTTC	CASSYGNNYGYTF
.	TRBV19	once	TRBJ1-4	TGTGCCAGTAGTAACCCGGGGGGAGAAGAAAAACTGTTTTTT	CASSNPGGEEKLFF
.	TRBV9	.	TRBJ2-1	TGTGCCAGCCGGTCGGGCGGGAACAATGAGCAGTTCTTC	CASRSGGNNEQFF
.	TRBV5-6	.	TRBJ1-2	TGTGCCAGCAGCTTGTTTCTCGTGGACTATGGCTACACCTTC	CASSLFLVDYGYTF
.	TRBV5-1	.	TRBJ1-1	TGCGCCAGCAGCTTGGAGGTCCGTCGGGGGCGTTCGGAAGCTTTCTTT	CASSLEVRRGRSEAFF
TRBD1	TRBV27	.	TRBJ2-3	TGTGCCAGCAGCTGGACAGGTAGCACAGATACGCAGTATTTT	CASSWTGSTDTQYF
TRBD2	TRBV4-2	.	TRBJ2-3	TGTGCCAGCAGCCAAGGTCTAGCGGGGGGGAGCAAAGATACGCAGTATTTT	CASSQGLAGGSKDTQYF
.	TRBV12-5	.	TRBJ2-1	TGTGCTAGTGGTCCCTATACGCGGGAGCAGTTCTTC	CASGPYTREQFF
.	TRBV7-2	.	TRBJ2-7	TGTGCCAGCAGACCCGACAGGGACAGTTCATTGGGGGGGAACGAGCAGTACTTC	CASRPDRDSSLGGNEQYF
TRBD1	TRBV2	.	TRBJ1-1	TGTGCCAGCAGTGAAGCTTGGAAGCGGGACGACAGGGTGGGCACTGAAGCTTTCTTT	CASSEAWKRDDRVGTEAFF
TRBD1	TRBV4-1	once	TRBJ1-1	TGCGCCAGCAGCCCAGGGGGGAGTTTGAACACTGAAGCTTTCTTT	CASSPGGSLNTEAFF
TRBD2	TRBV6-1	.	TRBJ2-4	TGTGCCAGCAGTGGGTGGACTAGCGGGAGGATGGACATTCAGTACTTC	CASSGWTSGRMDIQYF
TRBD2	TRBV4-2	.	TRBJ2-7	TGTGCCAGCAGCCCGATAATAGGGACTAGCGGGGCCTACGAGCAGTACTTC	CASSPIIGTSGAYEQYF
TRBD1	TRBV25-1	.	TRBJ2-5	TGTGCCAGCAGTGCCGACAGGGGGGGGCAAGAGACCCAGTACTTC	CASSADRGGQETQYF
.	TRBV7-2	.	TRBJ1-4	TGTGCCAGCAGCGTTATACCGACTGCCCGGGAAAAACTGTTTTTT	CASSVIPTAREKLFF
.	TRBV28	.	TRBJ2-7	TGTGCCAGTTCGGGCCCAAACTCCTACGAGCAGTACTTC	CASSGPNSYEQYF
.	TRBV6-1	.	TRBJ2-3	TGTGCCACTGGACAAAGCACAGATACGCAGTATTTT	CATGQSTDTQYF